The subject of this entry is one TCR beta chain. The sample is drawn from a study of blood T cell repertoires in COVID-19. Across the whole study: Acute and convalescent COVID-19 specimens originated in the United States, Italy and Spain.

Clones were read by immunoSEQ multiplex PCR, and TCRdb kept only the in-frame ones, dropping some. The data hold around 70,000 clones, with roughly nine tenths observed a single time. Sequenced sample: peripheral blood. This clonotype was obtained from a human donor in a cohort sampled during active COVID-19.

CDR3 DNA sequence: TGCGCCAGCAGCCACGGCCATGACAGGGCAAACACCGGGGAGCTGTTTTTT. Its protein product is CASSHGHDRANTGELFF. V and J are TRBV4-1 and TRBJ2-2; the match to TRBD1 covers 7 bases. The V and J ends lost 3 bases and 2 bases, in that order; junction bases with no gene match: 9. Germline V gene lookup returns CDR1 MGHRA and CDR2 YSYEKL. The CDR3 runs to 17 residues.